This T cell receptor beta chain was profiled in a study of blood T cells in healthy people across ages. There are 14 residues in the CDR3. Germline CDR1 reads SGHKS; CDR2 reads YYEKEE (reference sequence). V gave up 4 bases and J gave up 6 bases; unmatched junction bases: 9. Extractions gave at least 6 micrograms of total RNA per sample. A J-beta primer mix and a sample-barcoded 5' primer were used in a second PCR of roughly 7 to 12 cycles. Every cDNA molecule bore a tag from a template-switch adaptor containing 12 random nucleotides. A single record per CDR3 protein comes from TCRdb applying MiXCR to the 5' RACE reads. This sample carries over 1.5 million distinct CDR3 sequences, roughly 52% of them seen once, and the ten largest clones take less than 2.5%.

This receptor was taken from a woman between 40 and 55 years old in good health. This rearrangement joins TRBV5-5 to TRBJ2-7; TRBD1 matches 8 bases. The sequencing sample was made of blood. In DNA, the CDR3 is TGTGCCAGCAGCAAAACTTGGACAGGGCCCGAGCAGTACTTC. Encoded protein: CASSKTWTGPEQYF.